This T cell receptor (beta chain) was retrieved from a study of monozygotic twins with inflammatory bowel disease. Whole-study results and caveats: Patient repertoires may carry noise from differing immunosuppressive treatments. Subtypes among T cells remained indistinguishable. IBD patients, compared with healthy twins, shared fewer clonotypes with others (especially with disease activity).

The CDR3 runs to 13 residues. From germline, CDR1 is SGHTA and CDR2 FQGNSA. As concerns this clonotype: What it binds is not known.

Through template switching, UMIs that included a 6-nucleotide sample barcode were added. No DNA is given; TCRdb re-called the 5' RACE reads and lists each CDR3 protein once. The sample table sets out about 170,000 distinct CDR3 sequences. The sequenced sample consisted of blood. The sequence derives from a human donor with ulcerative colitis or Crohn's disease, or a healthy co-twin of an affected twin (not recorded which). The chain has TRBV7-2 and TRBJ1-5. CDR3 amino acids: CASSLDLSQPQHF.